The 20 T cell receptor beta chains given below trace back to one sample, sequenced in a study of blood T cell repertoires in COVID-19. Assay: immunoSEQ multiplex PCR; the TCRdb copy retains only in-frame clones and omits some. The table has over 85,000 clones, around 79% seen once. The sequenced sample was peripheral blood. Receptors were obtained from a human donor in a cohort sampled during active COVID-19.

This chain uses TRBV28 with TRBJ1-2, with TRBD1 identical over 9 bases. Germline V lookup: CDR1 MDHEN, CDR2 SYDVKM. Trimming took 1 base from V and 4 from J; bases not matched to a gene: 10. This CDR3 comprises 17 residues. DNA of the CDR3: TGTGCCAGCAGTTTATACGGGGGGGACAGGGAGATCTATGGCTACACCTTC. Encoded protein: CASSLYGGDREIYGYTF.

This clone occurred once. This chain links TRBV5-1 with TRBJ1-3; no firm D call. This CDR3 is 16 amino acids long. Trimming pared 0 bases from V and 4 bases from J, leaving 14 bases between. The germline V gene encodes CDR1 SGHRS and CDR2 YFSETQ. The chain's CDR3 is CASSLAGPRRGNTIYF. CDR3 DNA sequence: TGCGCCAGCAGCTTGGCAGGCCCTCGACGAGGAAACACCATATATTTT. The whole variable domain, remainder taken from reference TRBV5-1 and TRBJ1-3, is KAGVTQTPRYLIKTRGQQVTLSCSPISGHRSVSWYQQTPGQGLQFLFEYFSETQRNKGNFPGRFSGRQFSNSRSEMNVSTLELGDSALYLCASSLAGPRRGNTIYFGEGSWLTVV.

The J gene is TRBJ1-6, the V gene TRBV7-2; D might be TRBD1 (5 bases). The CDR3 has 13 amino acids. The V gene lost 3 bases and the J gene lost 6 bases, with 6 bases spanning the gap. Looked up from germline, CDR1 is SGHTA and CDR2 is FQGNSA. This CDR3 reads CASSFQGNSPLHF. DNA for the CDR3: TGTGCCAGCAGCTTCCAGGGTAATTCACCCCTCCACTTT.

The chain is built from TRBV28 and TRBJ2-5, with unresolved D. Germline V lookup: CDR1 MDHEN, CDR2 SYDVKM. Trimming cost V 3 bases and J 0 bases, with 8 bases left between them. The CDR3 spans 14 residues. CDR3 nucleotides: TGTGCCAGCAGTTTTAGCCCAGACCAAGAGACCCAGTACTTC. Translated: CASSFSPDQETQYF.

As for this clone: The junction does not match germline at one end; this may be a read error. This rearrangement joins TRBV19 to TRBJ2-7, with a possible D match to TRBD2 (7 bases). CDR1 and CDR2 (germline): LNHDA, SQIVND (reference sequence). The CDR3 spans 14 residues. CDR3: CASSMGAGVNEQYF. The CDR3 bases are TGTGCCAGTAGTATGGGGGCGGGAGTAAACGAACAGTACTTC.

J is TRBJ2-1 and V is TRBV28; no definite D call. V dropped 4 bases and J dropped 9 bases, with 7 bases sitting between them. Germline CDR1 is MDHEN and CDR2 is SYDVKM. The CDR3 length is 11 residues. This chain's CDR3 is CASSYPGEQFF. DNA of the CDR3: TGTGCCAGCAGTTATCCGGGTGAGCAGTTCTTC. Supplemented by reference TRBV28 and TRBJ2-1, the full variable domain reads DVKVTQSSRYLVKRTGEKVFLECVQDMDHENMFWYRQDPGLGLRLIYFSYDVKMKEKGDIPEGYSVSREKKERFSLILESASTNQTSMYLCASSYPGEQFFGPGTRLTVL.

This CDR3 is CASSQSVGLNTEAFF. The CDR3, as DNA: TGCGCCAGCAGCCAATCGGTGGGCCTGAACACTGAAGCTTTCTTT. J is TRBJ1-1 and V is TRBV4-1; D gene uncertain. Germline V gene data show CDR1 as MGHRA and CDR2 as YSYEKL. CDR3 size: 15 residues. Trimming took 2 bases from V and 0 from J, leaving 10 bases between them.

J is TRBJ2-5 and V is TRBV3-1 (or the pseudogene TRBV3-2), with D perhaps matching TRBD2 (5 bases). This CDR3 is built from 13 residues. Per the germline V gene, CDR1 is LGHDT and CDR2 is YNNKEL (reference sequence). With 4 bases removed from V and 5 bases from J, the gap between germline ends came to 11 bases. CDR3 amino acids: CASSPRRGETQYF. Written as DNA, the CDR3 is TGTGCCAGCAGCCCCCGAAGAGGGGAGACCCAGTACTTC.

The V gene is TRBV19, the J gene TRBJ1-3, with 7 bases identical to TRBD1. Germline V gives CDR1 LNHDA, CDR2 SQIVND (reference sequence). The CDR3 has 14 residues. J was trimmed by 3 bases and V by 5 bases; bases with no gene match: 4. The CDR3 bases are TGTGCCAGTAGTCCCCGGACAGGTGGAAACACCATATATTTT. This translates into CASSPRTGGNTIYF.

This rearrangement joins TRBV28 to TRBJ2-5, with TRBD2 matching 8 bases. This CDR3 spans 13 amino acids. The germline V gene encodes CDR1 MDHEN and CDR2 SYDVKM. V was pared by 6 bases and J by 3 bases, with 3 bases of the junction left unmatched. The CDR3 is CASSKAGEETQYF. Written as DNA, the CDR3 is TGTGCCAGCAGCAAAGCGGGGGAAGAGACCCAGTACTTC.

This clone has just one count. CDR3 region: CASTPGQGWYEQYF. In DNA, the CDR3 is TGTGCCAGCACCCCGGGACAGGGGTGGTACGAGCAGTACTTC. The rearrangement uses TRBV6-5 and TRBJ2-7, with 10 bases aligning to TRBD1. There are 14 residues in the CDR3. The germline gives CDR1 MNHEY, CDR2 SVGAGI. V lost 7 bases, J lost 4 bases, and 7 bases stayed unmatched.

CDR3 loop: CASSADSSGANVLTF. The CDR3 nucleotides are TGTGCCAGCAGCGCAGACAGCTCTGGGGCCAACGTCCTGACTTTC. J is TRBJ2-6 and V is TRBV2, with D possibly matching TRBD1 (5 bases). CDR1 and CDR2 (germline): SNHLY, FYNNEI. The CDR3 is 15 residues long. V gave up 6 bases and J gave up 0 bases, with 9 bases separating them.

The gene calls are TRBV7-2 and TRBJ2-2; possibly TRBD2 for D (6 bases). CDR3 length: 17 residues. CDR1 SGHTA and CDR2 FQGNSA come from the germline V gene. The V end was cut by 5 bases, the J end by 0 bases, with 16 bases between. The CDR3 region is CASSPMGLATNTGELFF. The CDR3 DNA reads TGTGCCAGCAGCCCCATGGGGCTAGCGACGAACACCGGGGAGCTGTTTTTT.

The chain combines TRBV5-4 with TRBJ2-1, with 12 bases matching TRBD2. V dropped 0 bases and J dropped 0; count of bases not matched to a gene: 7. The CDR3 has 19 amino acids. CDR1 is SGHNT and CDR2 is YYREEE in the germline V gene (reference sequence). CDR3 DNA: TGTGCCAGCAGCTTGGCCGGGACTAGCGGGCCTCTCTCCTACAATGAGCAGTTCTTC. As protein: CASSLAGTSGPLSYNEQFF.

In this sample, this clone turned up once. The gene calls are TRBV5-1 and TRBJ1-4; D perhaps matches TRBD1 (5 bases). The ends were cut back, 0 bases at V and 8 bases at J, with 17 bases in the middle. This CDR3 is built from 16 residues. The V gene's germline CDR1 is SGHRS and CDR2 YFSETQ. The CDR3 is CASSLGRPGLSEKLFF. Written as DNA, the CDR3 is TGCGCCAGCAGCTTGGGAAGACCGGGACTCTCGGAAAAACTGTTTTTT.

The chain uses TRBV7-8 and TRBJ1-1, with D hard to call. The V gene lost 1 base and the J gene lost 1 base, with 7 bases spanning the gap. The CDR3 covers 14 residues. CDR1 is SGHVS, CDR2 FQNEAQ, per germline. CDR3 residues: CASSLGFGNTEAFF. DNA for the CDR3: TGTGCCAGCAGCTTAGGGTTCGGGAACACTGAAGCTTTCTTT.

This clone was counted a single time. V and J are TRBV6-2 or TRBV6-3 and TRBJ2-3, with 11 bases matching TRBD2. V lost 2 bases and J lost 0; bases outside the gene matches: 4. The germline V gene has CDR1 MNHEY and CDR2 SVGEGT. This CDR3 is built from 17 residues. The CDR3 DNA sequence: TGTGCCAGCAGTTACGAGACTAGCGGGACTAGCACAGATACGCAGTATTTT. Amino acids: CASSYETSGTSTDTQYF.

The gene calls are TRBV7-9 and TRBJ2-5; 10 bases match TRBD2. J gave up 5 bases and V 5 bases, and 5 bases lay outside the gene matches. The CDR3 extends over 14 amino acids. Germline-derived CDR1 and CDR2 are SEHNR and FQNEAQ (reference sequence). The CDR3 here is CASSPPAGGETQYF. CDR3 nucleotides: TGTGCCAGCAGCCCCCCAGCGGGAGGGGAGACCCAGTACTTC.

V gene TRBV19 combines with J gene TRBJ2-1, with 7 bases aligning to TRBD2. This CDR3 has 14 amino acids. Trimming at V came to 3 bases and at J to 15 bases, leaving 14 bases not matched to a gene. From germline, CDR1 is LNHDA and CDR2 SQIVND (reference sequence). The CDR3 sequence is CASSMAHTSGLPFF. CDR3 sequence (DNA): TGTGCCAGTAGTATGGCCCACACATCGGGACTACCGTTCTTC.

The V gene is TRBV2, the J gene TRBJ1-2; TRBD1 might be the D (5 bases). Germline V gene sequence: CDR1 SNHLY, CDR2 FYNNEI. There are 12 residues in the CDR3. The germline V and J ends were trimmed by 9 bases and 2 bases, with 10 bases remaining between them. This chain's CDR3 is CASTQENYGYTF. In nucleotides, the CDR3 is TGTGCCAGTACACAGGAGAACTATGGCTACACCTTC.